Presented here are 23 T cell receptor beta chains from one specimen sequenced in a study of blood T cells in healthy people across ages. Combining a sample-barcoded 5' primer with a J-beta primer mix, a second PCR ran for 7 to 11 cycles. TCRdb re-called the 5' RACE reads with MiXCR, one entry per CDR3 protein. The sample holds some 1,500,000 distinct CDR3 sequences; approximately 43% are singletons and the top ten take over 3.5%. Sequencing was carried out using blood. Every receptor here comes from a woman under 30 in good health.

This clonotype appeared many times. The V and J genes are TRBV5-6 and TRBJ2-7; possible D gene TRBD1, 5 bases. Germline-derived CDR1 and CDR2 are SGHDT and YYEEEE. Trimming pared 1 base from V and 1 base from J, leaving 9 bases between. CDR3 size: 14 residues. This CDR3 reads CASSLFQGSYEQYF. Here the CDR3 DNA reads TGTGCCAGCAGCTTGTTCCAGGGATCCTACGAGCAGTACTTC.

The chain employs TRBV7-9 and TRBJ2-7, with TRBD1 matching over 8 bases. The germline V gene encodes CDR1 SEHNR and CDR2 FQNEAQ (reference sequence). Trimming took 6 bases from V and 5 from J; bases not matched to a gene: 9. The CDR3 totals 14 residues. The DNA for the CDR3 is TGTGCCAGCAGATACGGACAGGGATTCCACGAGCAGTACTTC. Translated: CASRYGQGFHEQYF.

The CDR3 sequence: CASSQDRGTSGTHNEQYF. As DNA, the CDR3 is TGCGCCAGCAGCCAAGATCGTGGGACTAGCGGGACACACAATGAGCAGTACTTC. This chain links TRBV4-1 with TRBJ2-7; TRBD2 matches at 13 bases. Germline loops: CDR1 MGHRA, CDR2 YSYEKL. Losses at the gene ends were 0 bases for V and 7 bases for J; bases not matched to a gene: 12. CDR3 size: 18 residues.

The V gene is TRBV6-1, the J gene TRBJ1-5; no definite D call. V was clipped by 4 bases and J by 0 bases, with 10 bases between them. CDR1 and CDR2 (germline): MNHNS, SASEGT. CDR3 size: 15 residues. The CDR3 loop is CASSASRGSNQPQHF. In nucleotides, the CDR3 is TGTGCCAGCAGTGCCTCCCGAGGTAGCAATCAGCCCCAGCATTTT.

The sample holds a few counts of this clonotype. The V call is TRBV3-1, the J call TRBJ2-5, with D possibly matching TRBD1 (5 bases). Deletions cut 4 bases from V and 2 bases from J, with 17 bases between. The CDR3 runs 16 residues. The germline CDR1 and CDR2 sequences are LGHDT and YNNKEL (reference sequence). The CDR3 bases are TGTGCCAGCAGCCCCGTTTTAGGGGTCTGGCAAGAGACCCAGTACTTC. It specifies CASSPVLGVWQETQYF.

The chain has TRBV20-1 and TRBJ2-3; TRBD2 matches at 7 bases. Germline V lookup: CDR1 DFQATT, CDR2 SNEGSKA (reference sequence). The CDR3 extends over 13 amino acids. Germline trimming cut 4 bases from V and 6 bases from J; bases unmatched to any gene: 7. The CDR3 bases are TGCAGTGCTAAGGGACTACCTCGGGATACGCAGTATTTT. Protein product: CSAKGLPRDTQYF.

This chain uses TRBV20-1 with TRBJ2-3; D uncertain. Germline CDR1 is DFQATT and CDR2 is SNEGSKA (reference sequence). This CDR3 comprises 15 residues. The V and J ends lost 4 bases and 6 bases respectively, with 20 bases between them. Here the CDR3 reads CSATQEWPRGDTQYF. CDR3 in DNA: TGCAGTGCTACCCAAGAGTGGCCAAGAGGTGATACGCAGTATTTT.

This clonotype has a handful of counts. This chain joins TRBV12-3 or TRBV12-4 and TRBJ1-1; 9 bases align to TRBD1. The CDR3 covers 15 residues. V shed 6 bases and J 4 bases; nucleotides not matched to a gene: 9. The CDR3 region is CASSLDTGGATEAFF. For the CDR3, the DNA is TGTGCCAGCAGCCTCGATACAGGGGGCGCCACTGAAGCTTTCTTT.

Notes on this clonotype: This clone may be a read error of a much larger clone one base away. This chain uses TRBV20-1 with TRBJ1-1, with D possibly matching TRBD1 (5 bases). The CDR3 totals 12 residues. Germline V CDR1 and CDR2: DFQATT, SNEGSKA (reference sequence). V was shortened by 1 base and J by 4 bases, with 7 bases between the two germline ends. CDR3 region: CSARGGITEAFF. In DNA, the CDR3 is TGCAGTGCTAGAGGGGGGATCACTGAAGCTTTCTTT.

This clonotype was detected a few times. The gene calls are TRBV9 and TRBJ1-1; a weak D match, TRBD1 (5 bases). In germline, CDR1 is SGDLS, CDR2 YYNGEE. This CDR3 has 15 amino acids. Trimming took 4 bases from V and 3 from J, leaving 16 bases between them. CDR3 protein: CASSPPDGTYTEAFF. CDR3 DNA sequence: TGTGCCAGCAGCCCTCCGGACGGGACCTACACTGAAGCTTTCTTT.

Concerning this clonotype itself: This may be a read error, as it is one base from a much larger clone. This sequence joins TRBV28 and TRBJ1-6, with TRBD1 matching 8 bases. The CDR3 contains 16 residues. Per the germline V gene, CDR1 is MDHEN and CDR2 is SYDVKM. Written as DNA, the CDR3 is TGTGCCAGCAGTTTACCGACAGGGGTGGGTAATTCACCCCCCCACTTT. Its translation is CASSLPTGVGNSPPHF.

The genes are TRBV6-2 or TRBV6-3 and TRBJ2-5, with D hard to call. The CDR3 length is 13 residues. The V end lost 1 base, the J end lost 5 bases, and 8 bases lay between the germline ends. CDR1 and CDR2 (germline): MNHEY, SVGEGT. This CDR3 is CASSYWNGETQYF. CDR3 nucleotides: TGTGCCAGCAGTTACTGGAATGGCGAGACCCAGTACTTC.

J is TRBJ1-2 and V is TRBV10-3; TRBD1 might be the D (5 bases). The V gene lost 0 bases and the J gene lost 4 bases, with 9 bases spanning the gap. This CDR3 has 14 amino acids. Germline values: CDR1 ENHRY, CDR2 SYGVKD. CDR3 coding DNA: TGTGCCATCAGTGAGTCGTTGGGGGGCTATGGCTACACCTTC. Its translation is CAISESLGGYGYTF.

There are many counts of this clonotype. The rearrangement joins TRBV4-1 to TRBJ1-2, with D perhaps TRBD1 (5 bases). Germline CDR1 is MGHRA and CDR2 is YSYEKL. The CDR3 length is 14 residues. Trimming removed 2 bases at V and 4 bases at J, with 11 bases between. This CDR3 is CASSQRDSSYGYTF. The CDR3 bases are TGCGCCAGCAGCCAACGCGACAGTTCCTATGGCTACACCTTC.

In its sample, this clonotype was seen a few times. This sequence joins TRBV12-3 or TRBV12-4 and TRBJ1-2, with D perhaps TRBD1 (6 bases). Deletions cut 3 bases from V and 8 bases from J, with 16 bases between. The CDR3 spans 14 residues. The CDR3 DNA follows: TGTGCCAGCAGTTTGGGGCCAGTGGGGGCAGGCTACACCTTC. Its protein is CASSLGPVGAGYTF.

The CDR3, as DNA: TGCAGTGCTAGGGTTAGGGGTGAGCGGCCCCAGCATTTT. Protein sequence: CSARVRGERPQHF. This chain connects TRBV20-1 to TRBJ1-5, with D possibly TRBD1 on 5 matching bases. The CDR3 has 13 amino acids. The V end lost 3 bases, the J end lost 9 bases, and 15 bases lay between the germline ends. CDR1 and CDR2 (germline): DFQATT, SNEGSKA (reference sequence).

The sample holds many counts of this clonotype. The chain couples TRBV14 to TRBJ2-5; 7 nucleotides align to TRBD2. J gave up 4 bases and V 6 bases, and 11 bases lay outside the gene matches. The CDR3 extends over 15 amino acids. Germline values: CDR1 SGHDN, CDR2 FVKESK. CDR3 protein: CASSPRGGSPETQYF. Written as DNA, the CDR3 is TGTGCCAGCAGTCCTAGGGGCGGGAGTCCAGAGACCCAGTACTTC.

The CDR3 region has the DNA TGTGCCAGCAGTTATTCTAGCGGCCCCCTGGACGAGCAGTACTTC. Translation: CASSYSSGPLDEQYF. The rearrangement joins TRBV6-5 to TRBJ2-5, with 7 nucleotides matching TRBD2. The J call may not be correct, given that the DNA end is closer to TRBJ2-7. This CDR3 is 15 amino acids long. Germline-derived CDR1 and CDR2 are MNHEY and SVGAGI.

V is TRBV29-1 and J is TRBJ2-3, with 7 bases fitting TRBD2. This CDR3 is built from 14 residues. Germline values: CDR1 SQVTM, CDR2 ANQGSEA. Trimming removed 4 bases from V and 4 bases from J; junction bases left unmatched: 8. CDR3 protein: CSVVPGRAADTQYF. Written as DNA, the CDR3 is TGCAGCGTTGTGCCTGGGAGGGCCGCAGATACGCAGTATTTT.

This clonotype was counted only a few times. The CDR3 protein is CASIINRCSMHEQFF. The CDR3 bases are TGTGCCAGCATCATCAACAGGTGTTCCATGCATGAGCAGTTCTTC. The gene calls are TRBV21-1 and TRBJ2-1; the D call of TRBD1 is as the table states it, not checked on the DNA. TRBV21-1 is deemed a pseudogene. There are 15 residues in the CDR3.

This clonotype was seen only a few times. The chain joins TRBV12-3 or TRBV12-4 to TRBJ2-1; TRBD1 matches 10 bases. Judging by the DNA end, TRBJ2-7 fits better; the J call may be wrong. The CDR3 totals 16 residues. The CDR3 nucleotides are TGTGCCAGCAGTCGGTCGACAGGGGGCTTCGACAATGAGCAGTACTTC. This translates into CASSRSTGGFDNEQYF.

The chain recombines TRBV7-6 with TRBJ2-2, with D perhaps being TRBD1 or TRBD2 (5 bases each). CDR3 length equals 16 residues. V lost 5 bases and J 6 bases, leaving 19 bases between the germline ends. CDR1 is SGHVS and CDR2 is FNYEAQ in the germline V gene. DNA for the CDR3: TGTGCCAGCAGCCGGGACGGATTCGGTACTCCCGGGGAGCTGTTTTTT. This translates into CASSRDGFGTPGELFF.

This clonotype appeared a few times. The chain recombines TRBV20-1 with TRBJ2-1, with TRBD2 matching 11 bases. After removal of 2 bases from V and 7 bases from J, the junction contained 10 bases not matched to a gene. The CDR3 is 16 residues long. Germline CDR1 is DFQATT and CDR2 is SNEGSKA (reference sequence). The CDR3 nucleotides are TGCAGTGCTAGAAAAGTTACTAGCGGGAGTAGTAATGAGCAGTTCTTC. Amino acids: CSARKVTSGSSNEQFF.